The 12 T cell receptor beta chains below were found in one sample sequenced in a study of early T cells in non-severe SARS-CoV-2 infection. TCRdb passed the 5' RACE reads through MiXCR, listing each CDR3 protein once. The top ten clones hold 8% to 10% of a sample with roughly 83,000 distinct CDR3 sequences, 8.5% to 12% of them seen once. Sequenced material: whole blood, taken at baseline. The receptors derive from an adult who was a healthcare worker with PCR-confirmed SARS-CoV-2 infection or an uninfected control (not recorded which).

The genes are TRBV5-4 and TRBJ1-4; possible D gene TRBD1, 6 bases. The CDR3 sequence is 14 residues long. Trimming took off 4 bases at V and 7 bases at J, with 14 bases between the two ends. The germline V gene has CDR1 SGHNT and CDR2 YYREEE (reference sequence). CDR3 region: CASSPGGGGEKLFF. The CDR3 DNA sequence: TGTGCCAGCAGCCCCGGGGGCGGGGGTGAAAAACTGTTTTTT.

This chain uses TRBV27 with TRBJ2-5; TRBD2 matches 7 bases. Germline CDR1 reads MNHEY; CDR2 reads SMNVEV (reference sequence). Trimming took 5 bases from V and 4 from J; bases not matched to a gene: 4. The CDR3 spans 13 residues. In DNA, the CDR3 is TGTGCCAGCAGTCCCCCGGGGGGAGAGACCCAGTACTTC. Translated: CASSPPGGETQYF.

The chain couples TRBV30 to TRBJ1-1, with TRBD1 as a possible D gene (6 bases). Germline V gene data show CDR1 as GTSNPN and CDR2 as SVGIG (reference sequence). The CDR3 consists of 13 residues. V was clipped by 0 bases and J by 8 bases, with 13 bases between them. DNA of the CDR3: TGTGCCTGGAGTGTACGGGGGGGCTTCGAAGCTTTCTTT. This codes for CAWSVRGGFEAFF.

The chain uses TRBV20-1 and TRBJ2-1; D is perhaps TRBD1 or TRBD2 (6 bases each). The germline CDR1 and CDR2 sequences are DFQATT and SNEGSKA (reference sequence). V was shortened by 0 bases and J by 4 bases, with 13 bases between the two germline ends. This CDR3 is built from 15 residues. In nucleotides, the CDR3 is TGCAGTGCTAGAGATAGGGGGGAGAGGTACAATGAGCAGTTCTTC. Amino acid sequence: CSARDRGERYNEQFF.

The sample holds a few counts of this clonotype. The chain joins TRBV18 to TRBJ2-7; no clear D. The V gene's germline CDR1 is KGHSH and CDR2 LQKENI. V was pared by 1 base and J by 2 bases, with 9 bases between. There are 14 residues in the CDR3. CDR3 sequence (DNA): TGTGCCAGCTCACCACTTCCAGATACCTACGAGCAGTACTTC. Amino acids: CASSPLPDTYEQYF.

This clonotype was observed a few times. The chain links TRBV4-2 to TRBJ2-7; tentative D call: TRBD2 (6 bases). V shed 1 base and J shed 4 bases, with 14 bases lying between them. The CDR3 sequence is 15 residues long. CDR1 is LGHNA and CDR2 is YNFKEQ in the germline V gene. The CDR3 loop is CASSQAKLARYEQYF. As DNA, the CDR3 is TGTGCCAGCAGCCAAGCCAAACTAGCCCGATACGAGCAGTACTTC.

There are a few counts of this clonotype. The V call is TRBV5-1, the J call TRBJ2-7; possibly TRBD1 for D (5 bases). Per the germline V gene, CDR1 is SGHRS and CDR2 is YFSETQ. Trimming stripped 0 bases from V and 5 bases from J, with 12 bases between. This CDR3 has 14 residues. CDR3 in DNA: TGCGCCAGCAGCTTGGAGGGGAATCGAGACGAGCAGTACTTC. Its translation is CASSLEGNRDEQYF. Combining the CDR3 with reference TRBV5-1 and TRBJ2-7 gives the whole variable domain KAGVTQTPRYLIKTRGQQVTLSCSPISGHRSVSWYQQTPGQGLQFLFEYFSETQRNKGNFPGRFSGRQFSNSRSEMNVSTLELGDSALYLCASSLEGNRDEQYFGPGTRLTVT.

J is TRBJ1-1 and V is TRBV6-1, with D hard to call. The V gene's germline CDR1 is MNHNS and CDR2 SASEGT. V was trimmed by 3 bases and J by 6 bases, leaving 8 bases between them. CDR3 length: 12 residues. CDR3 DNA sequence: TGTGCCAGCAGTGAGGACTGGTCTGAAGCTTTCTTT. This codes for CASSEDWSEAFF.

This rearrangement joins TRBV6-5 to TRBJ2-1; 13 nucleotides align to TRBD2. CDR1 and CDR2 from the germline V gene are MNHEY and SVGAGI. The V and J ends lost 4 bases and 5 bases, in that order; junction bases with no gene match: 2. The CDR3 contains 15 residues. CDR3 in amino acids: CASSWTSGSNNEQFF. The CDR3 DNA sequence: TGTGCCAGCAGTTGGACTAGCGGGAGCAACAATGAGCAGTTCTTC.

This clonotype was recorded many times. This chain uses TRBV7-3 with TRBJ2-2, with 9 positions matching TRBD1. Germline loops: CDR1 SGHTA, CDR2 FQGTGA. CDR3 length equals 15 residues. The ends lost 5 bases at V and 3 bases at J; junction bases unmatched: 4. CDR3: CASSPGQGYTGELFF. The CDR3 bases are TGTGCCAGCAGCCCGGGACAGGGCTACACCGGGGAGCTGTTTTTT. Together with reference TRBV7-3 and TRBJ2-2, the CDR3 gives the full variable domain: GAGVSQTPSNKVTEKGKYVELRCDPISGHTALYWYRQSLGQGPEFLIYFQGTGAADDSGLPNDRFFAVRPEGSVSTLKIQRTERGDSAVYLCASSPGQGYTGELFFGEGSRLTVL.

This clonotype appeared a few times. The chain is built from TRBV27 and TRBJ2-1; a possible D gene is TRBD2 (5 bases). V was shortened by 6 bases and J by 4 bases, with 10 bases between the two germline ends. The CDR3 contains 13 residues. Germline V gene data show CDR1 as MNHEY and CDR2 as SMNVEV (reference sequence). The CDR3 reads CASSPKRYNEQFF. The CDR3 coding sequence is TGTGCCAGCAGCCCCAAGCGGTACAATGAGCAGTTCTTC.

This chain connects TRBV3-1 to TRBJ2-1, with unresolved D. V shed 0 bases and J shed 8 bases, with 8 bases lying between them. The CDR3 has 13 residues. Germline loops: CDR1 LGHDT, CDR2 YNNKEL (reference sequence). CDR3 in DNA: TGTGCCAGCAGCCAAGATATTCCGGATGAGCAGTTCTTC. It yields the protein CASSQDIPDEQFF.